The clone carrying this TCR beta chain was detected only once. The antigen is not known. This sample was taken from a study of shared clonotypes between healthy human individuals. Overall study results and limits: Rarefaction indicated that sorted-subset sequencing remained incomplete although depth was large.

Method: immunoSEQ multiplex PCR; TCRdb's copy keeps in-frame clones and lacks some. The repertoire holds about 2,500,000 clones, around 90% seen once, with around 0.14% in the top ten. CDR3 length: 13 residues. CDR1 SGHTA and CDR2 FQGNSA come from the germline V gene. V lost 5 bases, J lost 2 bases, and 9 bases lay in between. This chain joins TRBV7-2 and TRBJ1-2; D is uncertain. The sequenced material came from naive CD4+ T cells sorted from blood. The subset was: CD45RA+ positively selected. This TCR came from a young man in good health. As DNA, the CDR3 is TGTGCCAGCAGCGAGGGCAAGAACTATGGCTACACCTTC. Its translation is CASSEGKNYGYTF.